This T cell receptor (beta chain) was profiled in a study of blood T cell repertoires in COVID-19. The repertoire was sequenced with immunoSEQ multiplex PCR; TCRdb's copy has only in-frame clones and lacks some. The table lists approximately 88,000 clones, 60% to 85% of them singletons, with under 50% in the top ten. The CDR3 has 13 amino acids. V shed 4 bases and J shed 12 bases, with 19 bases lying between them. This clonotype was sampled from a human donor in a cohort sampled during active COVID-19. Sequenced material: peripheral blood. The V and J genes are TRBV12-3 or TRBV12-4 and TRBJ2-7; no definite D call. In nucleotides, the CDR3 is TGTGCCAGCAGTTCACGCCCCTATTTGAGCATGTACTTC. Translation: CASSSRPYLSMYF.